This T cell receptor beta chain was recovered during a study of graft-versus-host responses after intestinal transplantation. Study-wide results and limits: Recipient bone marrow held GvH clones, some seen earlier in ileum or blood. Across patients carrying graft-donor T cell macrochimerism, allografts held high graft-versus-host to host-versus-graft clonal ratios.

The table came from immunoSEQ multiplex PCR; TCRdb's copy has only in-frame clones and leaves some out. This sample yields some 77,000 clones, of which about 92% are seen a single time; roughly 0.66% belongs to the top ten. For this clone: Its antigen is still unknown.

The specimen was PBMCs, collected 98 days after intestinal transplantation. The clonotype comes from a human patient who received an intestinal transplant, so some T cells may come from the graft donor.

This CDR3 is CASSRRQGGDEKLFF. As DNA, the CDR3 is TGTGCCAGCAGTCGCCGACAGGGTGGGGATGAAAAACTGTTTTTT. V usage is TRBV9 and J usage is TRBJ1-4, with 7 bases that match TRBD1. CDR1 SGDLS and CDR2 YYNGEE come from the germline V gene. There are 15 residues in the CDR3. V was pared by 5 bases and J by 6 bases, with 10 bases of the junction left unmatched.